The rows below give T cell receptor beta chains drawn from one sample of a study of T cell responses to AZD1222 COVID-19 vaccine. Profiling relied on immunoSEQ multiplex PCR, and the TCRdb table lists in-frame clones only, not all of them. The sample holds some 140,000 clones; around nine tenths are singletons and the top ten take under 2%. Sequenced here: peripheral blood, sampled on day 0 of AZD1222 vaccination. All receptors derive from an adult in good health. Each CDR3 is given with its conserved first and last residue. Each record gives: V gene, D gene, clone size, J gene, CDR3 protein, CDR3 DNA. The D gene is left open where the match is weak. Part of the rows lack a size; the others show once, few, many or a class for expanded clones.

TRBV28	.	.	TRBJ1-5	CASSQTRGGRVNQPQHF	TGTGCCAGCAGTCAAACGCGCGGGGGGAGGGTCAATCAGCCCCAGCATTTT
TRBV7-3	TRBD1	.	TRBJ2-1	CASSLKVGTGFIDEQFF	TGTGCCAGCAGCTTAAAGGTGGGGACAGGGTTTATCGATGAGCAGTTCTTC
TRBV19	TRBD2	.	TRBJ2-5	CASSIRLAGSSETQYF	TGTGCCAGTAGTATAAGGCTAGCGGGATCATCAGAGACCCAGTACTTC
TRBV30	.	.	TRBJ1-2	CAWSVPYNKQTYGYTF	TGTGCCTGGAGTGTACCGTATAATAAACAGACCTATGGCTACACCTTC
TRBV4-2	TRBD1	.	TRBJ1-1	CASSQAKTGGTEAFF	TGTGCCAGCAGCCAAGCAAAGACAGGGGGCACTGAAGCTTTCTTT
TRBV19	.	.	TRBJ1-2	CASSIITANYGYTF	TGTGCCAGTAGTATCATAACAGCAAACTATGGCTACACCTTC
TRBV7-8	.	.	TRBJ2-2	CASSFRMITGELFF	TGTGCCAGCAGCTTCCGGATGATCACCGGGGAGCTGTTTTTT
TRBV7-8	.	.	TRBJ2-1	CASSLGGTLYNEQFF	TGTGCCAGCAGCTTGGGCGGGACCCTATACAATGAGCAGTTCTTC
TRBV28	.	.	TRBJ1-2	CASGLYGYTF	TGTGCCAGCGGGTTATATGGCTACACCTTC
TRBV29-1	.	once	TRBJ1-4	CSVEGVVGGLRGNEKLFF	TGCAGCGTTGAAGGGGTGGTGGGGGGCCTGCGGGGTAATGAAAAACTGTTTTTT
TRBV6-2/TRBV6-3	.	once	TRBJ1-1	CASSYGVGDYKAFF	TGTGCCAGCAGTTACGGGGTGGGGGATTACAAAGCTTTCTTT
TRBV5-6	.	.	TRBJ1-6	CASSLGQVYNSPLHF	TGTGCCAGCAGCTTGGGACAGGTCTATAATTCACCCCTCCACTTT
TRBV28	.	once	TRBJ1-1	CASSLYSGGRIKDTEAFF	TGTGCCAGCAGTTTATACTCGGGGGGACGAATTAAGGACACTGAAGCTTTCTTT
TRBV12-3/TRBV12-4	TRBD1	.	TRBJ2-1	CASGGQGANEQFF	TGTGCCAGCGGGGGACAGGGGGCCAATGAGCAGTTCTTC
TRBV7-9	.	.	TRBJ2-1	CASSLAWAVSYNEQFF	TGTGCCAGCAGCTTAGCCTGGGCTGTCTCCTACAATGAGCAGTTCTTC
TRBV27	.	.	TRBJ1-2	CASSLTVNYGYTF	TGTGCCAGCAGTTTGACAGTGAACTATGGCTACACCTTC
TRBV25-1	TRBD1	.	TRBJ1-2	CASSELGQGYGYTF	TGTGCCAGCAGTGAATTGGGACAGGGATATGGCTACACCTTC
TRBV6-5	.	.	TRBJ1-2	CASSQIPDNYGYTF	TGTGCCAGCAGTCAGATCCCGGATAACTATGGCTACACCTTC
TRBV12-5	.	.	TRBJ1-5	CASGPPPDSRGNQPQHF	TGTGCTAGTGGTCCACCGCCGGACAGTCGAGGCAATCAGCCCCAGCATTTT
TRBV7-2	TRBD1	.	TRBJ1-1	CASSLADRVGTEAFF	TGTGCCAGCAGCTTAGCCGACAGGGTGGGGACTGAAGCTTTCTTT
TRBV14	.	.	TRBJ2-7	CASSQERNRVTPEEQYF	TGTGCCAGCAGCCAAGAAAGGAACAGGGTAACCCCTGAGGAGCAGTACTTC
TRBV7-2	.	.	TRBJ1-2	CASSRTLHSDYTF	TGTGCCAGCAGCCGGACGTTACACAGTGACTACACCTTC
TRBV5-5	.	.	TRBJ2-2	CASSLTGLGGELFF	TGTGCCAGCAGCTTGACAGGGTTAGGCGGGGAGCTGTTTTTT
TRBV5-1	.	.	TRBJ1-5	CASSFQSGDNQPQHF	TGCGCCAGCAGCTTTCAATCAGGGGACAATCAGCCCCAGCATTTT
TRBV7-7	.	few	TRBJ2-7	CASSLGDRSSYEQYF	TGTGCCAGCAGCCTCGGAGACAGGAGCTCCTACGAGCAGTACTTC
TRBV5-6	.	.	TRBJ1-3	CASSLSLRRDTIYF	TGTGCCAGCAGCTTAAGCCTCCGGAGGGACACCATATATTTT
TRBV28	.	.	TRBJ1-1	CASSPSGLKNTEAFF	TGTGCCAGCAGCCCTTCGGGGCTTAAAAACACTGAAGCTTTCTTT
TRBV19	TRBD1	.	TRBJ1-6	CASSIPGQVDSPLHF	TGTGCCAGTAGTATACCGGGACAGGTGGATTCACCCCTCCACTTT
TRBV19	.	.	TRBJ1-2	CASSPDGVDYGYTF	TGTGCCAGTAGCCCCGATGGGGTGGACTATGGCTACACCTTC
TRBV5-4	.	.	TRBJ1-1	CASSLAGADRKAFF	TGTGCCAGCAGCTTGGCCGGGGCAGACAGAAAAGCTTTCTTT
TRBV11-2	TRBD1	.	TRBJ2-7	CASSQGVSSYEQYF	TGTGCCAGCAGTCAGGGGGTGAGCTCCTACGAGCAGTACTTC
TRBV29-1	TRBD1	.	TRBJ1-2	CSGRDSYYGYTF	TGCAGCGGGAGGGACAGCTACTATGGCTACACCTTC
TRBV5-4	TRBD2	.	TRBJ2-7	CASSFSGSKTDEQYF	TGTGCCAGCAGCTTTAGCGGGAGCAAAACGGACGAGCAGTACTTC
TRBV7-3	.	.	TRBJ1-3	CASSLNPGNTIYF	TGTGCCAGCAGCTTAAATCCAGGAAACACCATATATTTT
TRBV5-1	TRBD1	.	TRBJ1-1	CASRNLGGWDTEAFF	TGCGCCAGCAGGAACCTAGGGGGCTGGGACACTGAAGCTTTCTTT
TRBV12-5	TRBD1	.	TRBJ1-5	CASGLGTASNQPQHF	TGTGCTAGTGGTCTCGGGACAGCCAGCAATCAGCCCCAGCATTTT
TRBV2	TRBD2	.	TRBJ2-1	CASIAGLAGVSEQFF	TGTGCCAGCATCGCGGGACTAGCGGGAGTTTCTGAGCAGTTCTTC
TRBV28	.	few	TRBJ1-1	CASSLTTGNTEAFF	TGTGCCAGCAGTTTAACGACAGGGAACACTGAAGCTTTCTTT
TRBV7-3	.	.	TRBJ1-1	CASSPRRDAEAFF	TGTGCCAGCAGCCCCCGTAGGGACGCTGAAGCTTTCTTT
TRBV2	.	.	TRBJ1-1	CASSELRGVTEAFF	TGTGCCAGCAGTGAATTGAGAGGGGTTACTGAAGCTTTCTTT
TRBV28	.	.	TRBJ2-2	CASSLRSNTGELFF	TGTGCCAGCAGTTTAAGGTCTAACACCGGGGAGCTGTTTTTT
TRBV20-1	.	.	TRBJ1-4	CSASRGAVSEKLFF	TGCAGTGCTAGTCGGGGGGCTGTAAGTGAAAAACTGTTTTTT
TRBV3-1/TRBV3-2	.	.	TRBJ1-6	CASSQDTNSPLHF	TGTGCCAGCAGCCAAGACACGAATTCACCCCTCCACTTT
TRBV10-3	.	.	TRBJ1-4	CAISGEGVATNEKLFF	TGTGCCATCAGTGGTGAGGGGGTCGCAACTAATGAAAAACTGTTTTTT
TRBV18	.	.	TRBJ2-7	CASSPLSKSTYEQYF	TGTGCCAGCTCACCCCTTAGCAAGTCAACCTACGAGCAGTACTTC
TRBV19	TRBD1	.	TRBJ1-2	CASSPRTGVNYGYTF	TGTGCCAGTAGCCCCCGGACAGGAGTTAACTATGGCTACACCTTC
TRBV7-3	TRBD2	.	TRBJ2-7	CASSIAGGPGEQYF	TGTGCCAGCAGCATAGCGGGGGGTCCCGGGGAGCAGTACTTC
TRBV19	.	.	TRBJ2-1	CASSRDQYNEQFF	TGTGCCAGTAGTAGGGACCAGTACAATGAGCAGTTCTTC
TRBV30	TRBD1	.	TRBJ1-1	CAWSFYYRGFSTEAFF	TGTGCCTGGAGTTTTTACTACAGGGGTTTTTCTACTGAAGCTTTCTTT
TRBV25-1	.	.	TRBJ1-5	CASSRANQPQHF	TGTGCCAGCAGCCGTGCTAATCAGCCCCAGCATTTT
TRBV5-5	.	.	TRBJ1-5	CASSLGRDNSNQPQHF	TGTGCCAGCAGCCTGGGAAGGGATAATAGCAATCAGCCCCAGCATTTT
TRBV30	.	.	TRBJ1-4	CAWSPTQLGAQGEKLFF	TGTGCCTGGAGTCCGACCCAGCTGGGGGCTCAGGGCGAAAAACTGTTTTTT